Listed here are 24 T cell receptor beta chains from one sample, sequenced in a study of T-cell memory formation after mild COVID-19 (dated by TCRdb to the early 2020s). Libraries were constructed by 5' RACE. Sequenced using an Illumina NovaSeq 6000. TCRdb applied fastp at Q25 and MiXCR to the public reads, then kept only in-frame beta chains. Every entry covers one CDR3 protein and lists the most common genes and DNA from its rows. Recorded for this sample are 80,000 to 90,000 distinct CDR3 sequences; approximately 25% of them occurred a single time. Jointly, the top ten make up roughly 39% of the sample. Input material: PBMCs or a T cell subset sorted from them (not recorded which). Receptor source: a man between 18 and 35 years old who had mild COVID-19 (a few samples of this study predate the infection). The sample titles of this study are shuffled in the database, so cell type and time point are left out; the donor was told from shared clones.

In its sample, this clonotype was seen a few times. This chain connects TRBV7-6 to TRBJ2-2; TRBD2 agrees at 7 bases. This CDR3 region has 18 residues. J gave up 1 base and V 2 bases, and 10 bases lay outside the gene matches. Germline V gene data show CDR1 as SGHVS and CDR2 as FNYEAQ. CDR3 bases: TGTGCCAGCAGCTTACATCAGCAGCGGGGAGGGAACACCGGGGAGCTGTTTTTT. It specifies CASSLHQQRGGNTGELFF.

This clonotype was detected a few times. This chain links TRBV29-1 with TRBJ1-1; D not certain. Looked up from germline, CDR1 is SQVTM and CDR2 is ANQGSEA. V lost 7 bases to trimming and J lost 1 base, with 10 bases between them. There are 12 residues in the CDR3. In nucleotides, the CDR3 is TGCAGCGCCCCAGGTACGAACACTGAAGCTTTCTTT. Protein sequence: CSAPGTNTEAFF.

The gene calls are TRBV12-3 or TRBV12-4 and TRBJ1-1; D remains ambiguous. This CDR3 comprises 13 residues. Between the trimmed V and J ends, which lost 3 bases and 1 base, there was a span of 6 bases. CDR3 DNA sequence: TGTGCCAGCAGTTTTAATGGGAACACTGAAGCTTTCTTT. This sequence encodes CASSFNGNTEAFF.

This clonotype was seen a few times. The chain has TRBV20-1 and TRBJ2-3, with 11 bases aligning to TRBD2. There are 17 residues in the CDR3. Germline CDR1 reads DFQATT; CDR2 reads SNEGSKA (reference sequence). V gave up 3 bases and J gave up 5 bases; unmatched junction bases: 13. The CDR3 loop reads CSARGVLLAGGLDTQYF. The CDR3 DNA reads TGCAGTGCTAGGGGCGTGCTGCTAGCGGGGGGACTAGATACGCAGTATTTT.

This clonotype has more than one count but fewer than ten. The CDR3 sequence is CASTLGTSGLVTKNIQYF. In DNA, the CDR3 is TGTGCCAGCACCCTCGGGACTAGTGGGTTAGTGACCAAAAACATTCAGTACTTC. The chain recombines TRBV6-2 or TRBV6-3 with TRBJ2-4, with 8 bases identical to TRBD2. V was pared by 7 bases and J by 2 bases, with 16 bases of the junction left unmatched. From germline, CDR1 is MNHEY and CDR2 SVGEGT. This CDR3 region has 18 residues.

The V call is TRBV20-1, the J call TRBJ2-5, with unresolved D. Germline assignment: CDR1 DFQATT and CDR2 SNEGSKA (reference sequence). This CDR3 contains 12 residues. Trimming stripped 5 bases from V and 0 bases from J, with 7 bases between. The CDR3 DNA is TGCAGTGCTTCAGGACACCAAGAGACCCAGTACTTC. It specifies CSASGHQETQYF.

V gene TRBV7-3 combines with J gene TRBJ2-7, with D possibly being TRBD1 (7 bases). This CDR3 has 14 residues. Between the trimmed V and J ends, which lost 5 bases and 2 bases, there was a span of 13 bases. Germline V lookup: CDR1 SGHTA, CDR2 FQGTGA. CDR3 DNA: TGTGCCAGCAGCCCCGGGGGACAGACCTACGAGCAGTACTTC. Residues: CASSPGGQTYEQYF.

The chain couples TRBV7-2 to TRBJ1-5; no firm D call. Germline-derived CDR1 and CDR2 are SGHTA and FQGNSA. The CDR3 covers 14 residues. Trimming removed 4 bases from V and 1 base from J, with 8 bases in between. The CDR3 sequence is CASSYRPSNQPQHF. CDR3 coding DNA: TGTGCCAGCAGCTACCGCCCAAGCAATCAGCCCCAGCATTTT.

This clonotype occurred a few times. The CDR3 nucleotides are TGTGCCAGCAGCCAAGAATGGGACCGTAAAGCCTACGAGCAGTACTTC. Translated: CASSQEWDRKAYEQYF. This chain links TRBV14 with TRBJ2-7; either TRBD1 or TRBD2 may fit D (5 bases each). The germline V gene encodes CDR1 SGHDN and CDR2 FVKESK. The length of the CDR3 is 16 residues. Trimming left V 0 bases short and J 2 bases short, with 14 bases between.

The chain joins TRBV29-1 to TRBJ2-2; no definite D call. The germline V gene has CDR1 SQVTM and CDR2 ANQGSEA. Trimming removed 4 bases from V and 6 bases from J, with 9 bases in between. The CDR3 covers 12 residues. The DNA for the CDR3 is TGCAGCGTTGGGCCCCTCTCCGGGGAGCTGTTTTTT. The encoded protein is CSVGPLSGELFF.

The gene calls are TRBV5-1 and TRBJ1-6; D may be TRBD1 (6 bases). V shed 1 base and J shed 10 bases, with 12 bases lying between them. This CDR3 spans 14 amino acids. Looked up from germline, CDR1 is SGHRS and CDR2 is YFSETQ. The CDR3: CASSLYREDSPLHF. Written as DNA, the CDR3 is TGCGCCAGCAGCTTGTACAGGGAAGACTCACCCCTCCACTTT.

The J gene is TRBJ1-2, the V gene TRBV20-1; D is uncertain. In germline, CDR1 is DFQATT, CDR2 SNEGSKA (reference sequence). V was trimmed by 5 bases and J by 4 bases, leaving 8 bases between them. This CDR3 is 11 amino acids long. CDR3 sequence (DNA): TGCAGTGCTTGGACGGGCTATGGCTACACCTTC. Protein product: CSAWTGYGYTF.

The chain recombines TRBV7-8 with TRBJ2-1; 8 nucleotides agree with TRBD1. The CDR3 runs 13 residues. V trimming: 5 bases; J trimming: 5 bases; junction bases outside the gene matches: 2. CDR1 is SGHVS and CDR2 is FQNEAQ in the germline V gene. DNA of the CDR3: TGTGCCAGCAGCCCAGGGGGCGACAATGAGCAGTTCTTC. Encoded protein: CASSPGGDNEQFF.

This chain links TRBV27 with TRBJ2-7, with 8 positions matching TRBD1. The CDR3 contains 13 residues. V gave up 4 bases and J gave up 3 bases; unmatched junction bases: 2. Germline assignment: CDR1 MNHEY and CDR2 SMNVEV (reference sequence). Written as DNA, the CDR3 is TGTGCCAGCAGTTACAGGGGGGACTACGAGCAGTACTTC. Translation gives CASSYRGDYEQYF.

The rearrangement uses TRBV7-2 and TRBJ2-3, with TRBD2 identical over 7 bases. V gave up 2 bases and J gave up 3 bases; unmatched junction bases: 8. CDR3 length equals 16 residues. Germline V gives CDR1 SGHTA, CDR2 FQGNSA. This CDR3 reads CASSLFLADRTDTQYF. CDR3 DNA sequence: TGTGCCAGCAGCTTATTCCTAGCGGATCGGACAGATACGCAGTATTTT. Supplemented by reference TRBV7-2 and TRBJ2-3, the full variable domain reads GAGVSQSPSNKVTEKGKDVELRCDPISGHTALYWYRQSLGQGLEFLIYFQGNSAPDKSGLPSDRFSAERTGGSVSTLTIQRTQQEDSAVYLCASSLFLADRTDTQYFGPGTRLTVL.

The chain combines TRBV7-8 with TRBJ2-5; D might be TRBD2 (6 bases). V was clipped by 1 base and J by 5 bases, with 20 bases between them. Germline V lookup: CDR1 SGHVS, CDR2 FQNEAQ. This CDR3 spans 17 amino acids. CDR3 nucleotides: TGTGCCAGCAGCTTAGGGGGGAGGAGGCACCCTCGGGAGACCCAGTACTTC. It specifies CASSLGGRRHPRETQYF.

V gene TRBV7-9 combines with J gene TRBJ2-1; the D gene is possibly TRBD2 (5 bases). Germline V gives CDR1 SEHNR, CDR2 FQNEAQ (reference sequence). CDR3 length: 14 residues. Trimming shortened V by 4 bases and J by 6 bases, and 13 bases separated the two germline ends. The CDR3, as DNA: TGTGCCAGCAGCTCCTCGGGGTTTGGCAATGAGCAGTTCTTC. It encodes CASSSSGFGNEQFF.

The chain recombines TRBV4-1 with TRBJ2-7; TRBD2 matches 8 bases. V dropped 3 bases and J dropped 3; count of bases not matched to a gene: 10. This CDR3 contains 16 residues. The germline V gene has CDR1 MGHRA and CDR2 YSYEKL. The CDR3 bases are TGCGCCAGCAGCCAGAGGGGAGCGGGGGACCACTACGAGCAGTACTTC. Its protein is CASSQRGAGDHYEQYF.

This CDR3 reads CASGPRDSSSTDTQYF. The CDR3 bases are TGTGCTAGTGGTCCCCGGGACAGTTCTAGCACAGATACGCAGTATTTT. The chain couples TRBV12-5 to TRBJ2-3; 7 nucleotides line up with TRBD1. CDR1 is LGHNT, CDR2 FRNRAP, per germline. J gave up 0 bases and V 5 bases, and 8 bases lay outside the gene matches. This CDR3 has 16 residues.

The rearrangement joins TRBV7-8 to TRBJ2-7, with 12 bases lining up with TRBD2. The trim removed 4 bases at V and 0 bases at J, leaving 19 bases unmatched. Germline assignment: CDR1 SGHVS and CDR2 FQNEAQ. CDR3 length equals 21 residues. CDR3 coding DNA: TGTGCCAGCAGCTCCGGACTAGCGGGGAGTACCAAAAACCGAAGCTCCTACGAGCAGTACTTC. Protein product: CASSSGLAGSTKNRSSYEQYF.

CDR3 residues: CATGEPYNEQFF. The CDR3 DNA reads TGTGCCACGGGGGAACCCTACAATGAGCAGTTCTTC. The gene calls are TRBV27 and TRBJ2-1; TRBD2 is a possible D gene (6 bases). Per germline, CDR1 MNHEY and CDR2 SMNVEV (reference sequence). The V and J ends lost 10 bases and 2 bases respectively, with 9 bases between them. The CDR3 has 12 amino acids.

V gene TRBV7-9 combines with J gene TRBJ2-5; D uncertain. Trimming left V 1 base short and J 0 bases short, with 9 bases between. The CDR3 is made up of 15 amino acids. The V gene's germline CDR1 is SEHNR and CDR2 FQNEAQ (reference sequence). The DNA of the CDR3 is TGTGCCAGCAGCTTAGTTCTATCGTACCAAGAGACCCAGTACTTC. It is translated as CASSLVLSYQETQYF.

As DNA, the CDR3 is TGCAGCGTTGTTTGGGACGAGCAGTACTTC. Its protein product is CSVVWDEQYF. The chain employs TRBV29-1 and TRBJ2-7; no clear D gene. CDR3 length: 10 residues. The V end lost 4 bases, the J end lost 5 bases, and 6 bases lay between the germline ends. Germline V gene sequence: CDR1 SQVTM, CDR2 ANQGSEA.

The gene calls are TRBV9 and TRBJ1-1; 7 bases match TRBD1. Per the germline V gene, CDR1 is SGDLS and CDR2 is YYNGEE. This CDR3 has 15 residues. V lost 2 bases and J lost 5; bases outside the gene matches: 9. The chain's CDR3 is CASSVGSPGGTEAFF. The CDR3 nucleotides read TGTGCCAGCAGCGTGGGGAGTCCAGGGGGGACTGAAGCTTTCTTT.